The entry below describes one T cell receptor beta chain. Germline V CDR1 and CDR2: SEHNR, FQNEAQ (reference sequence). This CDR3 contains 14 residues. V was cut by 3 bases and J by 3 bases, with 6 bases left in between. These data belong to a study of blood T cell repertoires in COVID-19. Study in general: The United States, Italy and Spain provided the acute and convalescent COVID-19 samples. Sources were T cells, B-cell-depleted T cells, or PBMCs; the material itself was cDNA or gDNA.

In the study's own analysis: Nucleated cell number was recorded as an estimate derived from reference gene primer amplification. Generated by immunoSEQ multiplex PCR, the TCRdb table keeps only in-frame clones and is missing some. D and trimming were read from the DNA, whereas the V and J calls and clone size are those reported in that table. This sample has fewer than 95,000 clones; roughly 87% occur once, and the top ten carry roughly 15%. The clonotype originates from a male donor with acute or convalescent COVID-19. This chain links TRBV7-9 with TRBJ1-6; D is unresolved. Sequencing was done on a sample of peripheral blood. The CDR3 loop is CASSLTSYNSPLHF. Here the CDR3 DNA reads TGTGCCAGCAGCTTGACAAGCTATAATTCACCCCTCCACTTT.